Listed here is a single TCR beta chain. What it binds is not known. The PCR employed 60 Vbeta primers together with 13 Jbeta primers. Only in-frame clones appear in the TCRdb table, and some are missing; sequencing was by immunoSEQ multiplex PCR. The sample includes approximately 200,000 clones, more than 75% seen only once; the top ten take 1.3%. This entry belongs to a study of cytomegalovirus exposure and HLA in healthy donors. Broader study findings: In an earlier analysis, about 87% or about 30%: the productive usage of most TCR beta V segments. Donors belonging to an Asian-associated ancestry cluster reportedly showed fewer N-insertions in productive TCRs than the roughly 700-donor mean, according to what a later analysis found. Cytomegalovirus association was listed for roughly 160 TCR beta chains.

Input material: PBMCs. This receptor was taken from a human donor in good health.

This chain's CDR3 is CASSPTANTEAFF. The CDR3 DNA follows: TGTGCCAGCAGCCCCACAGCGAACACTGAAGCTTTCTTT. V gene TRBV7-3 combines with J gene TRBJ1-1; D not certain. The CDR3 contains 13 residues. Trimming cost V 5 bases and J 1 base, with 8 bases left between them. Germline loops: CDR1 SGHTA, CDR2 FQGTGA.